The present TCR beta chain was sequenced within a study of T-cell reconstitution after alpha-beta-depleted transplantation in children. The sample holds a few counts of this clonotype. The target antigen is unknown. Construction of the TCRbeta library involved unique molecular identifiers. One entry per CDR3 protein, called by TCRdb with MiXCR from the PCR reads. Of about 200,000 distinct CDR3 sequences listed, approximately 15% are singletons. The germline V and J ends were trimmed by 0 bases and 7 bases, with 24 bases remaining between them. CDR1 is DFQATT and CDR2 is SNEGSKA in the germline V gene (reference sequence). The length of the CDR3 is 18 residues. Study conclusions and caveats: A year post-transplant, T-cell counts and diversity derived mostly from newly produced T cells. About two months after transplant, alpha-beta T cells reportedly came from several hundred expanded graft clones.

The rearrangement joins TRBV20-1 to TRBJ1-4; D perhaps matches TRBD1 (6 bases). The source of this sequence is a male patient aged 2 to 9 who had a stem cell transplant for acute lymphoblastic leukemia, so the T cells may come from the graft donor. Here the sequenced sample was PBMCs, mostly from graft donor cells, taken 360 days after TCRalphabeta/CD19-depleted stem cell transplant. The CDR3 spells CSARDFKDRNGRVEKLFF. CDR3 bases: TGCAGTGCTAGAGATTTCAAGGACAGAAATGGTCGTGTTGAAAAACTGTTTTTT.